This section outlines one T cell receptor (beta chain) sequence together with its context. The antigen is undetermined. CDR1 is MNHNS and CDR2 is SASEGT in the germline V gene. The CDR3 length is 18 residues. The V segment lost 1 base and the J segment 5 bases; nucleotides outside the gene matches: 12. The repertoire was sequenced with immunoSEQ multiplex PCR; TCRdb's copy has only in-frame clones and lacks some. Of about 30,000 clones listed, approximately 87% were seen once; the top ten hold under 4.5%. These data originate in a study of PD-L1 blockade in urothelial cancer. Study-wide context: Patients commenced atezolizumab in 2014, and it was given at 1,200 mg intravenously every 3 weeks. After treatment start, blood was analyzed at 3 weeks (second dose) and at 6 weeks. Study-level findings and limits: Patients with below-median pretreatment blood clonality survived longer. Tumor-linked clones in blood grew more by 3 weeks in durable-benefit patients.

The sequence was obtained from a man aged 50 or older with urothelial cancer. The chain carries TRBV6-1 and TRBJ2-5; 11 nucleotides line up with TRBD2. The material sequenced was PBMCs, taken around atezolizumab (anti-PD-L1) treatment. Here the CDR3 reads CASSEGRIAGGQGETQYF. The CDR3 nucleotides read TGTGCCAGCAGTGAAGGGAGGATAGCGGGGGGGCAGGGGGAGACCCAGTACTTC.